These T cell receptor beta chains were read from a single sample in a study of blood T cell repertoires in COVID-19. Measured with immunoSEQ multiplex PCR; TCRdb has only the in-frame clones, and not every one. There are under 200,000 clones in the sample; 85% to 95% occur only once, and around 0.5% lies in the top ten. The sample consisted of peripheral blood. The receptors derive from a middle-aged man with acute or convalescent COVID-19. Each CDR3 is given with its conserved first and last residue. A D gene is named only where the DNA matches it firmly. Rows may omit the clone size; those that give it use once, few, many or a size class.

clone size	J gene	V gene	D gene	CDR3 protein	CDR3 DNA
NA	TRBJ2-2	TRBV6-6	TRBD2	CASSPLAGGFRNTGELFF	TGTGCCAGCAGTCCTCTAGCGGGGGGTTTTCGGAACACCGGGGAGCTGTTTTTT
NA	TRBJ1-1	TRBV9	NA	CASSVGTTNTLEAFF	TGTGCCAGCAGCGTTGGGACAACGAACACCCTTGAAGCTTTCTTT
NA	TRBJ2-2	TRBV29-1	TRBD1	CSVVLGQGNTGELFF	TGCAGCGTTGTGTTGGGACAGGGGAACACCGGGGAGCTGTTTTTT
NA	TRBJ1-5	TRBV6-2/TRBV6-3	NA	CASSSSGAPNQPQHF	TGTGCCAGCAGTTCCTCAGGGGCGCCGAATCAGCCCCAGCATTTT
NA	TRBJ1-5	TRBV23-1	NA	CASSPFYLIRYNQPQHF	TGCGCCAGCAGTCCGTTTTACCTTATTCGGTACAATCAGCCCCAGCATTTT
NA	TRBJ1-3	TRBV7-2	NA	CASSLHRTNSGNTIYF	TGTGCCAGCAGCTTACACAGGACCAACTCTGGAAACACCATATATTTT
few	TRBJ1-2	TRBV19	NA	CASIPRSGSKLYGYTF	TGTGCCAGTATTCCAAGATCGGGGTCAAAACTCTATGGCTACACCTTC
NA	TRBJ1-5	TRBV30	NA	CAWSRGSNQPQHF	TGTGCCTGGAGTAGGGGATCCAATCAGCCCCAGCATTTT
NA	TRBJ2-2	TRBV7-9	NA	CASSIRDTNTGELFF	TGTGCCAGCAGCATCCGGGACACAAACACCGGGGAGCTGTTTTTT
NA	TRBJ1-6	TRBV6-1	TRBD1	CASSDRGRINSPLHF	TGTGCCAGCAGTGACAGGGGGCGGATTAATTCACCCCTCCACTTT
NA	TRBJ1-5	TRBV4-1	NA	CASSQAVNQPQHF	TGCGCCAGCAGCCAAGCGGTCAATCAGCCCCAGCATTTT
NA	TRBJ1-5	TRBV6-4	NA	CASSDWEGQPQHF	TGTGCCAGCAGTGACTGGGAGGGCCAGCCCCAGCATTTT
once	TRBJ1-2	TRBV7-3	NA	CASSPAPNSNYGYTF	TGTGCCAGCAGCCCCGCCCCAAACTCTAACTATGGCTACACCTTC
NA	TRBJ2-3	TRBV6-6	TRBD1	CASGSLDRGHIDTQYF	TGTGCCAGCGGGTCCCTAGACAGGGGGCATATCGATACGCAGTATTTT
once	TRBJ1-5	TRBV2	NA	CASKLQGDQPQHF	TGTGCCAGCAAACTACAGGGAGATCAGCCCCAGCATTTT
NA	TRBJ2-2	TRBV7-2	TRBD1	CASSPSTGVNTGELFF	TGTGCCAGCAGCCCCTCGACAGGGGTGAACACCGGGGAGCTGTTTTTT
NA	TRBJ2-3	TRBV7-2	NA	CASSPLAIDTDTQYF	TGTGCCAGCAGCCCTCTTGCTATTGACACAGATACGCAGTATTTT
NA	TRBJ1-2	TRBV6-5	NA	CASTNGNYGYTF	TGTGCCAGCACCAACGGGAACTATGGCTACACCTTC
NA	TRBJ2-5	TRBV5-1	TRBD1	CASSLAPTGLETQYF	TGCGCCAGCAGCTTGGCCCCGACAGGGTTGGAGACCCAGTACTTC
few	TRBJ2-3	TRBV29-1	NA	CSAYHLEDTQYF	TGCAGCGCCTATCATTTAGAAGATACGCAGTATTTT
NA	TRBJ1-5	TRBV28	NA	CASSFGTPKNQPQHF	TGTGCCAGCAGTTTTGGGACACCGAAGAATCAGCCCCAGCATTTT
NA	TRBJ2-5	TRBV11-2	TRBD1	CASSLGQGAFQETQYF	TGTGCCAGCAGCTTAGGTCAGGGGGCTTTTCAAGAGACCCAGTACTTC
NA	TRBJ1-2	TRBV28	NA	CASSLRAYGYTF	TGTGCCAGCAGTTTGCGTGCGTATGGCTACACCTTC
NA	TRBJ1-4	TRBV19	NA	CASSIWRPTNEKLFF	TGTGCCAGTAGTATCTGGAGACCAACTAATGAAAAACTGTTTTTT
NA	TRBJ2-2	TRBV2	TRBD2	CASQTSGSETGELFF	TGTGCCAGCCAAACTAGCGGGAGCGAGACCGGGGAGCTGTTTTTT
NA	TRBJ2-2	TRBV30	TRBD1	CAWSVLTGITGELFF	TGTGCCTGGAGTGTACTGACAGGGATCACCGGGGAGCTGTTTTTT
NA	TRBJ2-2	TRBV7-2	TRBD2	CASSLGSGLAGSGELFF	TGTGCCAGCAGCTTAGGCTCGGGACTAGCGGGGTCCGGGGAGCTGTTTTTT
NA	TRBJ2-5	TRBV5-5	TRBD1	CASSRDRVREETQYF	TGTGCCAGCAGCCGGGACAGGGTGCGGGAAGAGACCCAGTACTTC
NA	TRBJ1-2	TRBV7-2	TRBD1	CASSTTTGEVGYTF	TGTGCCAGCAGTACCACCACAGGGGAGGTAGGCTACACCTTC
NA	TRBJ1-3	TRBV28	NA	CASSLFRTTGNTIYF	TGTGCCAGCAGTTTATTCCGGACAACGGGAAACACCATATATTTT
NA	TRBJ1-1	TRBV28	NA	CASSLRTENTEAFF	TGTGCCAGCAGTTTAAGGACAGAGAACACTGAAGCTTTCTTT
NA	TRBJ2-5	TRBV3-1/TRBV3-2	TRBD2	CASSRIRTSAKETQYF	TGTGCCAGCAGTCGGATTCGGACTAGCGCTAAAGAGACCCAGTACTTC
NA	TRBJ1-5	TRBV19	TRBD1	CASNGQGWAQPQHF	TGTGCCAGTAATGGACAGGGGTGGGCTCAGCCCCAGCATTTT
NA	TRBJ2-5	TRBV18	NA	CASSPPSQGETQYF	TGTGCCAGCTCACCACCGAGCCAGGGTGAGACCCAGTACTTC
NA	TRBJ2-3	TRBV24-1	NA	CATSGASDTQYF	TGTGCCACCAGTGGGGCCTCAGATACGCAGTATTTT
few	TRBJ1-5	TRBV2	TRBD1	CASSGQGAVGQPQHF	TGTGCCAGCAGTGGGCAGGGGGCGGTTGGTCAGCCCCAGCATTTT
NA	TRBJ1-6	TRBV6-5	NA	CASSYFDRNSPLHF	TGTGCCAGCAGTTACTTTGACAGGAATTCACCCCTCCACTTT
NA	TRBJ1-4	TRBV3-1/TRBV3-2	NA	CASSQDRGDEKLFF	TGTGCCAGCAGCCAAGATCGGGGGGATGAAAAACTGTTTTTT
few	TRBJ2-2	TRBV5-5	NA	CASSPEVGGELFF	TGTGCCAGCAGTCCGGAGGTGGGCGGGGAGCTGTTTTTT